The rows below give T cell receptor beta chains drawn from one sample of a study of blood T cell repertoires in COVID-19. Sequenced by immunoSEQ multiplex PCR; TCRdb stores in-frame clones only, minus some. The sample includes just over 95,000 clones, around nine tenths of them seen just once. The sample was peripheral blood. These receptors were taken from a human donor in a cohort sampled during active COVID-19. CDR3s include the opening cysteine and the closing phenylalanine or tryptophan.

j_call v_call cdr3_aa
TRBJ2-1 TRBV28 CATTEGSYNEQFF
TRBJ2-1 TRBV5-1 CASSLMHSSYNEQFF
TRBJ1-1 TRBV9 CASSAGTEAFF
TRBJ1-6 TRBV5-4 CASSLGQGPYNSPLHF
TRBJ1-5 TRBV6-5 CASSYTGGIGPQHF
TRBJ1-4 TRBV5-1 CASSLNRKGQANEKLFF
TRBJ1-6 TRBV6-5 CASKQLASYNSPLHF
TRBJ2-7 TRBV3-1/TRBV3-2 CASSHWDRSSYEQYF
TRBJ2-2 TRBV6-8 CASSYRTLSGGAVAGELFF
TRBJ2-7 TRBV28 CASSTTGGLAGVQYF
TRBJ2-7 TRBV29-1 CSVEVAGGTYEQYF
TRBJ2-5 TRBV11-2 CASSLFIRGGDKTQYF
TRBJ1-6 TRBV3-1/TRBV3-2 CASSPGQADSPLHF
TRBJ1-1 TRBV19 CASSIGRRGLNTEAFF
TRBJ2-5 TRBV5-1 CASSRGQGGFRSQETQYF
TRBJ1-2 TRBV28 CASSPGRGNYGYTF